At least ten counts were recorded for the clone carrying this T cell receptor beta chain. This entry is derived from a study of T-cell reconstitution after alpha-beta-depleted transplantation in children. Trimming stripped 5 bases from V and 8 bases from J, with 9 bases between. This CDR3 comprises 10 residues. Germline V gives CDR1 GTSNPN, CDR2 SVGIG (reference sequence). Unique molecular identifiers were used to barcode this TCRbeta library. TCRdb fed the PCR reads into MiXCR, producing one record per CDR3 protein. Of roughly 100,000 distinct CDR3 sequences in the sample, roughly 6% were seen once. Material: PBMCs, mostly from graft donor cells, obtained 60 days after TCRalphabeta/CD19-depleted stem cell transplant. This TCR was recovered from a female patient aged 2-15 years who had a stem cell transplant for Fanconi anemia, so the T cells may come from the graft donor. The rearrangement joins TRBV30 to TRBJ1-2, with D unclear. CDR3 in DNA: TGTGCCTGGTTTACGGACGGCTACACCTTC. Its translation: CAWFTDGYTF.